Given below is one T cell receptor beta chain in context. Its antigen is unidentified. This sample is drawn from a study of T-cell memory formation after mild COVID-19. For the study at large: TCR clusters were mostly donor specific. Findings of the study overall: The study found balanced CD4/CD8 in clones contracting day 15 to 85 and a CD4+ lean in later expanders.

From 5'RACE with constant-segment primers came TCR alpha and TCR beta cDNA libraries that carried sample barcodes and UMIs. TCRdb used MiXCR to reprocess the 5' RACE reads, holding one entry per CDR3 protein. The table lists fewer than 550,000 distinct CDR3 sequences, about 19% of them singletons, with about 8.1% in the top ten. CDR3 length: 15 residues. Trimming cost V 3 bases and J 4 bases, with 13 bases left between them. Looked up from germline, CDR1 is LGHNA and CDR2 is YNFKEQ. The clonotype was recovered from an adult woman who had mild COVID-19 (a few samples of this study predate the infection). Cell type and time point are not known. The V and J genes are TRBV4-2 and TRBJ2-1, with a tentative D call TRBD2 (6 bases). The sample consisted of PBMCs or a T cell subset sorted from them (not recorded which). The CDR3 DNA follows: TGTGCCAGCAGCCATCCCGCGGGGTTATACAATGAGCAGTTCTTC. Translated: CASSHPAGLYNEQFF.